The sequence of this T cell receptor (beta chain) was determined in a study of early T cells in non-severe SARS-CoV-2 infection. There are many counts of this clonotype. Unique molecular identifiers tagged individual cDNA molecules. TCRdb used MiXCR to reprocess the 5' RACE reads, holding one entry per CDR3 protein. Of tens of thousands of distinct CDR3 sequences in the sample, 11% to 15% were seen once. From germline, CDR1 is SGHRS and CDR2 YFSETQ. The CDR3 spans 16 residues. Trimming took off 0 bases at V and 4 bases at J, with 13 bases between the two ends. This chain uses TRBV5-1 with TRBJ2-2; D uncertain. Sequencing was done on a sample of whole blood. The TCR originated in an adult who was a healthcare worker with PCR-confirmed SARS-CoV-2 infection or an uninfected control (not recorded which). The CDR3, as DNA: TGCGCCAGCAGCTTGGCCCCCGGGTCGGGCACCGGGGAGCTGTTTTTT. Translating gives CASSLAPGSGTGELFF.